This passage covers 32 T cell receptor beta chains from one sample sequenced in a study of PD-L1 blockade in urothelial cancer. The time point is: peripheral blood 6 weeks after treatment start. Some clones are missing from TCRdb's copy, which holds only in-frame ones; the method was immunoSEQ multiplex PCR. The sample contains some 75,000 clones, around 90% of which appear only once. This sample comprised PBMCs, obtained around atezolizumab (anti-PD-L1) treatment. Receptor source: a woman of 80 years or more with urothelial cancer.

V is TRBV5-1 and J is TRBJ2-7; D perhaps matches TRBD2 (6 bases). The CDR3 totals 16 residues. The V and J ends lost 4 bases and 2 bases respectively, with 19 bases between them. CDR1 is SGHRS, CDR2 YFSETQ, per germline. CDR3 nucleotide sequence: TGCGCCAGCAGCCCTACGACTAGTATAGGTGCCTACGAGCAGTACTTC. Encoded protein: CASSPTTSIGAYEQYF.

The rearrangement joins TRBV19 to TRBJ1-1; D is undetermined. The CDR3 runs to 17 residues. Trimming cost V 6 bases and J 0 bases, with 20 bases left between them. In germline, CDR1 is LNHDA, CDR2 SQIVND (reference sequence). Here the CDR3 reads CASRGPKRGLLNTEAFF. The CDR3 coding sequence is TGTGCCAGTAGGGGTCCCAAGAGAGGGCTGCTGAACACTGAAGCTTTCTTT.

The V call is TRBV7-6, the J call TRBJ2-3; TRBD2 agrees at 8 bases. The CDR3 loop spans 15 amino acids. Per the germline V gene, CDR1 is SGHVS and CDR2 is FNYEAQ. Trimming removed 5 bases from V and 5 bases from J; junction bases left unmatched: 9. CDR3 DNA: TGTGCCAGCAGCGTACTAGGACTAGCTGGAGATACGCAGTATTTT. It specifies CASSVLGLAGDTQYF.

The V call is TRBV5-1, the J call TRBJ1-2, with a tentative D call TRBD1 (5 bases). The CDR3 extends over 14 amino acids. The germline V and J ends were trimmed by 0 bases and 0 bases, with 6 bases remaining between them. The germline V gene encodes CDR1 SGHRS and CDR2 YFSETQ. Here the CDR3 DNA reads TGCGCCAGCAGCTTGGCACAGGCTAACTATGGCTACACCTTC. This sequence encodes CASSLAQANYGYTF. The complete variable domain, with remaining parts taken from reference TRBV5-1 and TRBJ1-2, reads KAGVTQTPRYLIKTRGQQVTLSCSPISGHRSVSWYQQTPGQGLQFLFEYFSETQRNKGNFPGRFSGRQFSNSRSEMNVSTLELGDSALYLCASSLAQANYGYTFGSGTRLTVV.

This CDR3 reads CASRQGEDTQYF. The CDR3 DNA is TGCGCCAGCCGCCAAGGAGAAGATACGCAGTATTTT. The V and J genes are TRBV5-1 and TRBJ2-3, with unresolved D. The germline V gene encodes CDR1 SGHRS and CDR2 YFSETQ. V was cut by 7 bases and J by 5 bases, with 11 bases left in between. The CDR3 covers 12 residues.

CDR3 in DNA: TGTGCCAGCAGTATAAATCCGACTAGGGAGGGGACCCAGTACTTC. It translates to CASSINPTREGTQYF. The V and J genes are TRBV11-2 and TRBJ2-5, with 7 bases aligning to TRBD2. Germline V gene sequence: CDR1 SGHAT, CDR2 FQNNGV. The V segment lost 6 bases and the J segment 7 bases; nucleotides outside the gene matches: 14. The length of the CDR3 is 15 residues.

The V and J genes are TRBV10-2 and TRBJ2-1; TRBD2 is a possible D gene (6 bases). The germline V and J ends were trimmed by 4 bases and 9 bases, with 13 bases remaining between them. CDR1 WSHSY and CDR2 SAAADI come from the germline V gene. This CDR3 is built from 13 residues. CDR3: CASSGTGVGEQFF. CDR3 DNA sequence: TGCGCCAGCAGTGGGACGGGAGTGGGTGAGCAGTTCTTC.

This sequence joins TRBV6-5 and TRBJ1-5; 9 nucleotides line up with TRBD1. With 9 bases clipped from V and 8 bases from J, the junction kept 8 bases outside the gene matches. Germline CDR1 MNHEY, CDR2 SVGAGI. This CDR3 is 13 amino acids long. The CDR3: CASTSGTGKPQHF. CDR3 coding DNA: TGTGCCAGTACTTCCGGGACAGGGAAGCCCCAGCATTTT.

The chain has TRBV11-2 and TRBJ1-5; D is perhaps TRBD1 (6 bases). The V gene's germline CDR1 is SGHAT and CDR2 FQNNGV. Trimming removed 1 base at V and 1 base at J, with 11 bases between. The CDR3 is 16 amino acids. The CDR3 protein is CASSLGSRGSNQPQHF. CDR3 in DNA: TGTGCCAGCAGCTTAGGTTCCAGGGGAAGCAATCAGCCCCAGCATTTT.

The chain combines TRBV30 with TRBJ2-7; D is ambiguous. Trimming shortened V by 3 bases and J by 3 bases, and 6 bases separated the two germline ends. CDR1 and CDR2 (germline): GTSNPN, SVGIG (reference sequence). The CDR3 is made up of 11 amino acids. The DNA of the CDR3 is TGTGCCTGGAGGGCAAGCTACGAGCAGTACTTC. This translates into CAWRASYEQYF.

The V and J genes are TRBV5-4 and TRBJ1-4; TRBD1 aligns across 10 bases. The CDR3 runs 16 residues. V dropped 4 bases and J dropped 8; count of bases not matched to a gene: 11. CDR1 is SGHNT, CDR2 YYREEE, per germline (reference sequence). In nucleotides, the CDR3 is TGTGCCAGCAGCCCGTCCTGGGACAGGGGAAACGAAAAACTGTTTTTT. Amino acids: CASSPSWDRGNEKLFF.

The chain combines TRBV5-4 with TRBJ1-2; D is ambiguous. V gave up 1 base and J gave up 6 bases, with 13 bases separating them. The CDR3 is 14 amino acids. Germline-derived CDR1 and CDR2 are SGHNT and YYREEE (reference sequence). Written as DNA, the CDR3 is TGTGCCAGCAGCTTGCAAGGCACTAAGAATGGCTACACCTTC. It yields the protein CASSLQGTKNGYTF.

The chain is built from TRBV7-6 and TRBJ2-1; the match to TRBD1 covers 12 bases. The CDR3 spans 19 residues. J was trimmed by 6 bases and V by 3 bases; bases with no gene match: 15. Germline lookup yields CDR1 SGHVS and CDR2 FNYEAQ. CDR3 amino acids: CASSFAGTGGRLIFNEQFF. The CDR3 DNA is TGTGCCAGCAGCTTTGCTGGGACAGGGGGCCGACTTATATTCAATGAGCAGTTCTTC.

In this sample, this clone turned up a few times. The chain uses TRBV2 and TRBJ1-1; D unresolved. Germline CDR1 and CDR2: SNHLY and FYNNEI. V was cut by 8 bases and J by 1 base, with 5 bases left in between. The CDR3 consists of 11 residues. CDR3 sequence: CASEENTEAFF. DNA for the CDR3: TGTGCCAGCGAGGAGAACACTGAAGCTTTCTTT.

The rearrangement joins TRBV28 to TRBJ2-3; 10 bases agree with TRBD1. This CDR3 has 19 residues. V shed 3 bases, J shed 0 bases, and the junction held 12 bases outside the gene matches. Looked up from germline, CDR1 is MDHEN and CDR2 is SYDVKM. This chain's CDR3 is CASSLGWGQGTTSTDTQYF. In DNA form, the CDR3 reads TGTGCCAGCAGTTTGGGATGGGGACAGGGGACCACTAGCACAGATACGCAGTATTTT.

The gene calls are TRBV2 and TRBJ1-1; D unresolved. CDR3 length: 14 residues. Trimming removed 8 bases from V and 0 bases from J, with 13 bases in between. Germline CDR1 is SNHLY and CDR2 is FYNNEI. CDR3 DNA sequence: TGTGCCAGCCTTAAAGACGGGATGAACACTGAAGCTTTCTTT. It translates to CASLKDGMNTEAFF.

The chain carries TRBV5-4 and TRBJ2-3; no clear D. V gave up 0 bases and J gave up 2 bases, with 7 bases separating them. Germline CDR1 SGHNT, CDR2 YYREEE (reference sequence). The CDR3 has 14 amino acids. The CDR3 is CASSLGLNTDTQYF. As DNA, the CDR3 is TGTGCCAGCAGCTTGGGACTGAACACAGATACGCAGTATTTT.

The chain employs TRBV28 and TRBJ2-3; tentative D call: TRBD2 (6 bases). CDR3 size: 15 residues. V was shortened by 3 bases and J by 4 bases, with 14 bases between the two germline ends. Per the germline V gene, CDR1 is MDHEN and CDR2 is SYDVKM. The CDR3 reads CASSLARGGPDTQYF. The CDR3 DNA is TGTGCCAGCAGTTTGGCGAGGGGAGGACCAGATACGCAGTATTTT.

The chain uses TRBV7-2 and TRBJ2-1; D might be TRBD2 (6 bases). There are 15 residues in the CDR3. Germline V CDR1 and CDR2: SGHTA, FQGNSA. V dropped 5 bases and J dropped 7 bases, with 18 bases sitting between them. The DNA for the CDR3 is TGTGCCAGCAGCCCAGGACTGGGGACTGGTAATGAGCAGTTCTTC. This sequence encodes CASSPGLGTGNEQFF.

About this clone itself: The same CDR3 also results from other DNA sequences found in this sample. V gene TRBV28 combines with J gene TRBJ2-7, with TRBD1 matching 9 bases. CDR1 is MDHEN and CDR2 is SYDVKM in the germline V gene. Losses at the gene ends were 5 bases for V and 3 bases for J; bases not matched to a gene: 5. The CDR3 runs 14 residues. CDR3 DNA: TGTGCCAGCAGTACCCCGGGACAGGGCTACGAGCAGTACTTC. This translates into CASSTPGQGYEQYF.

The chain is built from TRBV28 and TRBJ1-3; TRBD1 aligns across 8 bases. The ends lost 4 bases at V and 0 bases at J; junction bases unmatched: 5. The germline V gene encodes CDR1 MDHEN and CDR2 SYDVKM. This CDR3 is built from 16 residues. The CDR3 protein is CASSSGQGSSGNTIYF. DNA for the CDR3: TGTGCCAGCAGTTCCGGACAGGGCAGCTCTGGAAACACCATATATTTT.

V gene TRBV11-2 combines with J gene TRBJ1-5; perhaps TRBD1 as D (5 bases). The length of the CDR3 is 15 residues. Germline CDR1 reads SGHAT; CDR2 reads FQNNGV. Trimming shortened V by 5 bases and J by 3 bases, and 14 bases separated the two germline ends. This CDR3 is CASSPEGTLNQPQHF. The CDR3 nucleotides read TGTGCCAGCAGCCCCGAGGGGACTCTCAATCAGCCCCAGCATTTT.

In its sample, this clone was seen a few times. The genes are TRBV28 and TRBJ1-5; 7 nucleotides agree with TRBD1. This CDR3 is built from 15 residues. Germline V CDR1 and CDR2: MDHEN, SYDVKM. V shed 6 bases and J 9 bases; nucleotides not matched to a gene: 14. CDR3 in amino acids: CASSAPSRQGRPQHF. The CDR3 nucleotides read TGTGCCAGCAGCGCCCCCAGCCGACAGGGTAGGCCCCAGCATTTT.

This clone was counted a single time. V gene TRBV30 combines with J gene TRBJ2-1; 10 bases agree with TRBD2. V shed 4 bases and J 7 bases; nucleotides not matched to a gene: 4. The CDR3 spans 13 residues. The V gene's germline CDR1 is GTSNPN and CDR2 SVGIG (reference sequence). The CDR3, as DNA: TGTGCCTGGACTAGCGGGAGATTTAATGAGCAGTTCTTC. Translating it yields CAWTSGRFNEQFF.

V usage is TRBV28 and J usage is TRBJ2-5; 14 bases agree with TRBD2. The ends lost 2 bases at V and 4 bases at J; junction bases unmatched: 6. CDR1 is MDHEN and CDR2 is SYDVKM in the germline V gene. CDR3 length equals 17 residues. CDR3 loop: CASSLGTSGRGRETQYF. The DNA of the CDR3 is TGTGCCAGCAGTTTAGGGACTAGCGGGAGAGGGAGAGAGACCCAGTACTTC.

This clone was recorded only once. The V and J genes are TRBV6-5 and TRBJ2-3; 8 positions match TRBD2. V was clipped by 5 bases and J by 10 bases; unmatched bases: 5. Germline V lookup: CDR1 MNHEY, CDR2 SVGAGI. The CDR3 runs 12 residues. This CDR3 is CASSTPGGAQYF. CDR3 in DNA: TGTGCCAGCAGTACCCCGGGGGGGGCGCAGTATTTT.

The CDR3 sequence is CAWWRTAGVSGTDTQYF. The CDR3 DNA sequence: TGTGCCTGGTGGAGGACAGCGGGAGTTTCCGGGACAGATACGCAGTATTTT. The gene calls are TRBV30 and TRBJ2-3, with 8 bases matching TRBD2. V was pared by 5 bases and J by 3 bases, with 16 bases of the junction left unmatched. Germline CDR1 reads GTSNPN; CDR2 reads SVGIG (reference sequence). The CDR3 is 17 residues long.

This clone came up once. The chain has TRBV6-5 and TRBJ2-7, with a weak D call TRBD2 (6 bases). The CDR3 sequence is 11 residues long. Germline CDR1 is MNHEY and CDR2 is SVGAGI. Trimming stripped 2 bases from V and 7 bases from J, with 6 bases between. The CDR3 coding sequence is TGTGCCAGCAGTTACGGGGGGGAGCAGTACTTC. Its protein is CASSYGGEQYF.

The CDR3 nucleotides read TGTGCCAGCAGTTTCGGGGTGGAGAACACTGAAGCTTTCTTT. This encodes CASSFGVENTEAFF. The rearrangement links TRBV27 to TRBJ1-1; D unresolved. Trimming shortened V by 3 bases and J by 1 base, and 9 bases separated the two germline ends. Germline CDR1 MNHEY, CDR2 SMNVEV (reference sequence). There are 14 residues in the CDR3.

The chain is built from TRBV5-4 and TRBJ1-4, with D perhaps TRBD1 (5 bases). The germline CDR1 and CDR2 sequences are SGHNT and YYREEE (reference sequence). V lost 5 bases and J lost 4, with 15 bases in between. The CDR3 has 15 residues. The CDR3 sequence: CASSPGGGINEKLFF. CDR3 sequence (DNA): TGTGCCAGCAGTCCCGGGGGGGGGATTAATGAAAAACTGTTTTTT.

The chain has TRBV7-3 and TRBJ2-6; no clear D gene. CDR1 and CDR2 (germline): SGHTA, FQGTGA. Trimming left V 0 bases short and J 0 bases short, with 9 bases between. There are 17 residues in the CDR3. The CDR3 here is CASSLTRGSSGANVLTF. CDR3 sequence (DNA): TGTGCCAGCAGCTTAACTCGCGGCAGCTCTGGGGCCAACGTCCTGACTTTC.

The chain employs TRBV5-4 and TRBJ2-7; no firm D call. The CDR3 covers 12 residues. V lost 3 bases and J lost 0, with 4 bases in between. Germline lookup yields CDR1 SGHNT and CDR2 YYREEE (reference sequence). The CDR3 sequence: CASSSSSYEQYF. Here the CDR3 DNA reads TGTGCCAGCAGCTCCAGCTCCTACGAGCAGTACTTC.